This T cell receptor beta chain was observed in a study of CD8+ T cells in alopecia areata. Across the whole study: Treatment comprised oral tofacitinib, 5 to 10 mg twice daily, in treated patients. Findings and limits, study-wide: With patients, TCR sharing proved less clear than in mice, a difference possibly related to HLA.

Points on this clone: Its specificity is not known.

The treatment denotes: oral pan-JAK inhibitor, 5-10 mg twice daily. Germline CDR1 MDHEN, CDR2 SYDVKM. Trimming shortened V by 6 bases and J by 0 bases, and 8 bases separated the two germline ends. The CDR3 has 13 amino acids. RNA was extracted and reverse transcribed into cDNA as the sequencing template. Sequencing used immunoSEQ multiplex PCR; TCRdb keeps in-frame clones, though not all of them. The table lists some 200,000 clones, 60% of them singletons. The chain carries TRBV28 and TRBJ1-2; tentative D call: TRBD1 (5 bases). The material was CD4+ T cells sorted from blood, obtained at week 4, from a patient treated with tofacitinib. The receptor's source is a human donor with alopecia areata. The CDR3 region is CASSSGPNYGYTF. DNA for the CDR3: TGTGCCAGCAGCTCGGGACCTAACTATGGCTACACCTTC.